This TCR beta chain was captured in a study of blood T cell repertoires in COVID-19. Whole-study context: Acute and convalescent COVID-19 specimens originated in the United States, Italy and Spain. PBMCs, B-cell-depleted T cells, or T cells were the source of the cDNA or gDNA that made up the material.

V was pared by 2 bases and J by 6 bases, with 1 base of the junction left unmatched. The CDR3 totals 13 residues. Germline CDR1 is MNHEY and CDR2 is SVGAGI. Per the original methods: Reference gene primer amplification gave estimated nucleated cell counts. Using immunoSEQ multiplex PCR, the repertoire was profiled, and TCRdb retains in-frame clones only, with some absent. V and J calls and clone size follow that table, whereas D and trimming were derived from the DNA. The table lists roughly 130,000 clones, roughly four fifths of them singletons. The clonotype was recovered from a woman in her 70s with acute or convalescent COVID-19. The chain joins TRBV6-5 to TRBJ2-1, with 7 bases lining up with TRBD2. The sequencing input was peripheral blood. The CDR3: CASSYLAANEQFF. The CDR3 DNA is TGTGCCAGCAGTTACCTAGCGGCCAATGAGCAGTTCTTC.